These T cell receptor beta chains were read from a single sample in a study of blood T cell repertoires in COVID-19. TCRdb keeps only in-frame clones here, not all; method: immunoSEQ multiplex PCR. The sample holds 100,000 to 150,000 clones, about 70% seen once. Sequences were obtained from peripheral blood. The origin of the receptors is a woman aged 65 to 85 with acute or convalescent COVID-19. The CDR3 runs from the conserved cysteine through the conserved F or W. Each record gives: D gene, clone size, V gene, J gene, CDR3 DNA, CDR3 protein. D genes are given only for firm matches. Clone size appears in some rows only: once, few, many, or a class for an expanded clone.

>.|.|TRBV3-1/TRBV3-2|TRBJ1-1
TGTGCCAGCAGCCAGCAGAACGAAGCTTTCTTT
CASSQQNEAFF
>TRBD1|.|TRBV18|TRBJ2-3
TGTGCCAGCTCACCACTTGGGACAGGGTCCACAGATACGCAGTATTTT
CASSPLGTGSTDTQYF
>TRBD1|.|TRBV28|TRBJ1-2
TGTGCCAGCAGTCCCGACAGGGGGCAGCTAGGCTACACCTTC
CASSPDRGQLGYTF
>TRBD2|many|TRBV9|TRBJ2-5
TGTGCCAGCAGCTCCAGGACTAGCGGGGTGGGGGGCCTCCAAGAGACCCAGTACTTC
CASSSRTSGVGGLQETQYF
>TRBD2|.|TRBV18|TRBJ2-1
TGTGCCAGCTCACCAAGAGCCGGGACTAGCGGGAGTACTGAGCAGTTCTTC
CASSPRAGTSGSTEQFF
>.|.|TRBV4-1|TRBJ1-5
TGCGCCAGCAGCCAAGATCCGGGGCAGCCCCAGCATTTT
CASSQDPGQPQHF
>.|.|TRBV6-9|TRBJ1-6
TGTGCCAGCAGTTATTGCCGAGGGGGAAGGGATTCACCCCTCCACTTT
CASSYCRGGRDSPLHF
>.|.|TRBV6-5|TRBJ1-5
TGTGCCAGCATGGGGGCCGTTAGCAATCAGCCCCAGCATTTT
CASMGAVSNQPQHF
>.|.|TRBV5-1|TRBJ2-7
TGCGCCAGCAGCCGAGCAGGGGATGGCGAGCAGTACTTC
CASSRAGDGEQYF
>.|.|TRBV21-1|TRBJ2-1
TGTGCCAGCAGCCCCCGCGCGACTAGCGGGGGTGCATACAATGAGCAGTTCTTC
CASSPRATSGGAYNEQFF
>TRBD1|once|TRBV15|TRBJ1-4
TGTGCCACCAGCAGAGACCGAGGGGGCCCCAATGAAAAACTGTTTTTT
CATSRDRGGPNEKLFF
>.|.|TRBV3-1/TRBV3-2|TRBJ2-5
TGTGCCAGCAGCCTATCTCTTAAAGCGGTCCAAGAGACCCAGTACTTC
CASSLSLKAVQETQYF
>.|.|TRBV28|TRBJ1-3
TGTGCCAGCAGAGTTAGCTCTGGAAACACCATATATTTT
CASRVSSGNTIYF
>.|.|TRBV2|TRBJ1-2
TGTGCCAGCAGTGGAAACATGCGGTCTAACTATGGCTACACCTTC
CASSGNMRSNYGYTF
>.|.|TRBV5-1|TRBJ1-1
TGCGCCAGCAGCTTGGACCCACAGGGATTCACTGAAGCTTTCTTT
CASSLDPQGFTEAFF
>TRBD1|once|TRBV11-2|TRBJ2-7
TGTGCCAGCAGCCTACACCCGGGACAGCATACATACGAGCAGTACTTC
CASSLHPGQHTYEQYF
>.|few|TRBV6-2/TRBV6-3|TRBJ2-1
TGTGCCAGCAGTTCCAGGGGTAGCACTTACAATGAGCAGTTCTTC
CASSSRGSTYNEQFF
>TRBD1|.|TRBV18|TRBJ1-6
TGTGCCAGCTCACCAAGGGAAGGGGGCGTACATTCACCCCTCCACTTT
CASSPREGGVHSPLHF
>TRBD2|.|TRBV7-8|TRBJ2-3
TGTGCCAGCAGCTTAAGCCTAGCGGGGTCCGCCGGGGGACGAGATACGCAGTATTTT
CASSLSLAGSAGGRDTQYF
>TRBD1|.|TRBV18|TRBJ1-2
TGTGCCAGCTCACCAACAGGGACAGGGAAGGAGTACACCTTC
CASSPTGTGKEYTF
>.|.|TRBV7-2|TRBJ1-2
TGTGCCAGCAGCTTAGCGCGTTTGACATCTTATGGCTACACCTTC
CASSLARLTSYGYTF
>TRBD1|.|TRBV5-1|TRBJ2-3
TGCGCCAGCAGCCGGACAGGGGGTCCAGATACGCAGTATTTT
CASSRTGGPDTQYF
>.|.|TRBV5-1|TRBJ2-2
TGCGCCAGCAGCTTGGGCGTCACCGGGGAGCTGTTTTTT
CASSLGVTGELFF
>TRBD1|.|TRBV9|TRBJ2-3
TGTGCCAGCAGCGGCTTAGGACAGGAGAAACCAGATACGCAGTATTTT
CASSGLGQEKPDTQYF
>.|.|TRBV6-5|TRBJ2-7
TGTGCCAGCACCCTACGGGATGGCTACGAGCAGTACTTC
CASTLRDGYEQYF
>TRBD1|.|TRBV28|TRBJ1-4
TGTGCCAGCAGTCTCCTACAGGGGGCGCGCAGGACTAATGAAAAACTGTTTTTT
CASSLLQGARRTNEKLFF
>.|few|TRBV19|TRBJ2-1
TGTGCCAGTATGGCAGGGCGGTACAATGAGCAGTTCTTC
CASMAGRYNEQFF
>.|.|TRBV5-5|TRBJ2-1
TGTGCCAGCAGCTTGGATAGGAGAACGGCCACCTACAATGAGCAGTTCTTC
CASSLDRRTATYNEQFF
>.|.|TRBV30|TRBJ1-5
TGTGCCTGGAGTGTGGGGGGAGGACATCAGCCCCAGCATTTT
CAWSVGGGHQPQHF
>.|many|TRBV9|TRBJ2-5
TGTGCCAGCAGCGTAGGAACGGACCAAGAGACCCAGTACTTC
CASSVGTDQETQYF
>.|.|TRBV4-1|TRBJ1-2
TGCGCCAGCAGCCAAAGGGGAGGTAACTATGGCTACACCTTC
CASSQRGGNYGYTF
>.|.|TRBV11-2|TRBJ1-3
TGTGCCAGCAGCTGGAGACCCCTTGCGGGAAACACCATATATTTT
CASSWRPLAGNTIYF
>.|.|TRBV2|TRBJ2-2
TGTGCCAGCGCTCCGGAGTTGAGCGGGGAGCTGTTTTTT
CASAPELSGELFF
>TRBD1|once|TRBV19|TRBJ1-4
TGTGCCAGTAGTAGGACGGGACAGGGGGTTGAAAAACTGTTTTTT
CASSRTGQGVEKLFF
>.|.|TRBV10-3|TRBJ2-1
TGTGCCATCAGTGAGTCCGCGGGTGGTGAGCAGTTCTTC
CAISESAGGEQFF
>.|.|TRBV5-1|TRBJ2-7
TGCGCCAGCAGCTTGACAGGGGACTCCTCAGACGAGCAGTACTTC
CASSLTGDSSDEQYF
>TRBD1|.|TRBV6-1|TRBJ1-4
TGTGCCAGCAGTGCCGCCGGGACAGGGGTCTCTGAAAAACTGTTTTTT
CASSAAGTGVSEKLFF
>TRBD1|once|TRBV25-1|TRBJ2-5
TGTGCCAGCAGTGAACTAGGGGGCGGATCGGGGGAGACCCAGTACTTC
CASSELGGGSGETQYF
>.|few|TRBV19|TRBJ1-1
TGTGCCAGTAGTATCCGTGGAGTGAACACTGAAGCTTTCTTT
CASSIRGVNTEAFF
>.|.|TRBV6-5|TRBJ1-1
TGTGCCAGCAGTTTTACAGACCGGACTGAAGCTTTCTTT
CASSFTDRTEAFF
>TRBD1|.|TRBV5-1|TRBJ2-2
TGCGCCAGCACTCAGGGGGCGAACACCGGGGAGCTGTTTTTT
CASTQGANTGELFF